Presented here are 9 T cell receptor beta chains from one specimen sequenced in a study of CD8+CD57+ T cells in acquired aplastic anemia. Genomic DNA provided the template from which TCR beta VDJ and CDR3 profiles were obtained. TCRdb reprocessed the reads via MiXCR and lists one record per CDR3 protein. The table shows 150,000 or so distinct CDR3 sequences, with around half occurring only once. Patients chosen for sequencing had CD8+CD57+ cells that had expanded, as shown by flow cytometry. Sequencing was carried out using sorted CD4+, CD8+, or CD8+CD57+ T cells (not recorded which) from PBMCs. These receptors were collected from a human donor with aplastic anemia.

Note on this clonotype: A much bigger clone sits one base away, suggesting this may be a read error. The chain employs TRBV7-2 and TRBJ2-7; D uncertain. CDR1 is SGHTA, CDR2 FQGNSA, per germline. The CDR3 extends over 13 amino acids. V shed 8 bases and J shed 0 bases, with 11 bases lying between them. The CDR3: CASPRSSSYEQYF. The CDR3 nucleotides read TGTGCCAGCCCACGCAGCTCCTCCTACGAGCAGTACTTC.

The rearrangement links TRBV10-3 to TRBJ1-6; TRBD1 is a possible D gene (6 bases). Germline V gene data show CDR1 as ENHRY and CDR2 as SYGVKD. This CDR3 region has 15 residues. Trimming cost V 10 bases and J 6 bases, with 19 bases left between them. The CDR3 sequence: CASRNTRGRNSPLHF. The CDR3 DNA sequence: TGTGCCAGCAGGAACACCAGGGGCCGTAATTCACCCCTCCACTTT.

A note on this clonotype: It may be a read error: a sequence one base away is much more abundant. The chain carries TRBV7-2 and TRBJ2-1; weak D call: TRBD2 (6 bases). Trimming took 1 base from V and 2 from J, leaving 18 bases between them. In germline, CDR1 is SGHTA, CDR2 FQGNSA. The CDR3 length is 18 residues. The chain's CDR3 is CASSLDPRSGLPYNEQFF. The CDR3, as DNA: TGTGCCAGCAGCTTAGATCCCCGGAGCGGGTTGCCCTACAATGAGCAGTTCTTC.

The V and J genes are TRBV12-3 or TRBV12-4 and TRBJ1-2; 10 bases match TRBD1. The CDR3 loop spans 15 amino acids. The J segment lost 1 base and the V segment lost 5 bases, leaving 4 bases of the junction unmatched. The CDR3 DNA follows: TGTGCCAGCAGTCCAGGACAGGGGGTTAACTATGGCTACACCTTC. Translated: CASSPGQGVNYGYTF.

CDR3 sequence reads: CATSDLGGGGYTF. CDR3 in DNA: TGTGCCACCAGTGATTTGGGGGGGGGTGGCTACACCTTC. The chain combines TRBV24-1 with TRBJ1-2; tentative D call: TRBD1 (5 bases). The germline gives CDR1 KGHDR, CDR2 SFDVKD. CDR3 size: 13 residues. The V gene lost 0 bases and the J gene lost 7 bases, with 8 bases spanning the gap.

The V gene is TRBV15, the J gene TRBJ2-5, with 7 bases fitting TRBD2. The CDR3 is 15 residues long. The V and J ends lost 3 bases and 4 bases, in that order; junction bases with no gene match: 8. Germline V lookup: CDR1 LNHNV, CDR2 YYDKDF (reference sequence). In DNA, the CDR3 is TGTGCCACCAGCAGCCCCGGGACTAAAGGAGAGACCCAGTACTTC. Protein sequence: CATSSPGTKGETQYF.

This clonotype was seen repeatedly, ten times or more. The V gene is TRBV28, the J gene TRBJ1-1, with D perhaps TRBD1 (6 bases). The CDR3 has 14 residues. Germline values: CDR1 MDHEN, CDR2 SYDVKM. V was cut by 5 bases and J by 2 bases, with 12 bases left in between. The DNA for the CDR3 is TGTGCCAGCAGTCAAGGGGGTAGTAACACTGAAGCTTTCTTT. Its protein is CASSQGGSNTEAFF.

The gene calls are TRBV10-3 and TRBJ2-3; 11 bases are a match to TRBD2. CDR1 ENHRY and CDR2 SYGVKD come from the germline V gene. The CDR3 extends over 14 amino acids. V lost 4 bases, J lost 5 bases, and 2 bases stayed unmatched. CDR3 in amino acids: CAISGLAGGDTQYF. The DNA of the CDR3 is TGTGCCATCAGTGGGCTAGCGGGGGGAGATACGCAGTATTTT.

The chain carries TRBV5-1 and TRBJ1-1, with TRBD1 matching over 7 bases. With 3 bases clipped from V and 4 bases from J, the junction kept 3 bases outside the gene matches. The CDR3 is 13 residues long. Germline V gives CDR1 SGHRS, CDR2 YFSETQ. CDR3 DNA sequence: TGCGCCAGCAGCTCAGGGGGGGGCACTGAAGCTTTCTTT. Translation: CASSSGGGTEAFF.